The clone carrying this T cell receptor (beta chain) was recorded at least ten times. Its antigen is undetermined. TCRdb passed the 5' RACE reads through MiXCR, listing each CDR3 protein once. The data show fewer than 550,000 distinct CDR3 sequences, 5.3% seen once. This specimen comes from a study of CD8 T cells in ankylosing spondylitis. Findings and limits, study-wide: Seemingly distinctive of ankylosing spondylitis blood was a TCR beta motif formed by eight highly homologous variants.

Germline V gene data show CDR1 as DFQATT and CDR2 as SNEGSKA (reference sequence). This CDR3 is built from 13 residues. V was trimmed by 0 bases and J by 7 bases, leaving 12 bases between them. Sequenced sample: blood, either unsorted or a sorted T cell fraction (not recorded which). The source is a male donor with ankylosing spondylitis. This sequence joins TRBV20-1 and TRBJ1-2; D perhaps matches TRBD1 (6 bases). CDR3: CSARDSGGAGYTF. The CDR3 DNA follows: TGCAGTGCTAGAGATTCCGGGGGCGCTGGCTACACCTTC.